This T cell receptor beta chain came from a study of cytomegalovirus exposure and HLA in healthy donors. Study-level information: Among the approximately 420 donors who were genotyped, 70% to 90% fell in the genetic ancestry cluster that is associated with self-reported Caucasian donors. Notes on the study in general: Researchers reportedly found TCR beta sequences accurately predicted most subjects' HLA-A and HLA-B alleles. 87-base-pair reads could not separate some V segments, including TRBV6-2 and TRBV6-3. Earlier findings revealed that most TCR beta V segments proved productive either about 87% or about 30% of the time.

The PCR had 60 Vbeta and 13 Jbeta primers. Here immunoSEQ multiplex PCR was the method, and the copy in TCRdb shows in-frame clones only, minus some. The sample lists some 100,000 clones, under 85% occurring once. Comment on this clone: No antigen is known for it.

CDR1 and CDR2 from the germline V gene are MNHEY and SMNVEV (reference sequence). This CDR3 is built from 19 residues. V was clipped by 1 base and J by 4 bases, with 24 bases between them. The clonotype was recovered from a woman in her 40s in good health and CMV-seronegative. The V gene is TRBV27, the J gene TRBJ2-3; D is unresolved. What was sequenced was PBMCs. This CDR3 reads CASSLFSGIGQASADTQYF. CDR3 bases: TGTGCCAGCAGTTTATTTTCAGGTATTGGGCAGGCCTCCGCAGATACGCAGTATTTT.